The 5 T cell receptor beta chains below come from one sample, sequenced in a study of CD8+CD57+ T cells in acquired aplastic anemia. Patients included in sequencing had previously demonstrated CD8+CD57+ cell expansion by flow cytometry. Genomic DNA constituted the template upon which TCR beta VDJ and CDR3 profiling was performed. TCRdb itself ran the reads through MiXCR, one entry per CDR3 protein. Here the sample spans 200,000 to 250,000 distinct CDR3 sequences, 47% being singletons. Source material: sorted CD4+, CD8+, or CD8+CD57+ T cells (not recorded which) from PBMCs. The source of these receptors is a human donor with aplastic anemia.

This clonotype came up many times. This sequence joins TRBV7-9 and TRBJ2-1; TRBD1 agrees at 9 bases. CDR3 length: 15 residues. The trim removed 6 bases at V and 5 bases at J, leaving 8 bases unmatched. Germline loops: CDR1 SEHNR, CDR2 FQNEAQ (reference sequence). The chain's CDR3 is CASRAGQGLNNEQFF. The CDR3 DNA is TGTGCCAGCAGGGCGGGACAGGGACTAAACAATGAGCAGTTCTTC.

In regard to this clonotype: A much larger clone differs by one base, so this may be a read error. The chain has TRBV9 and TRBJ1-2; 8 positions agree with TRBD1. Per germline, CDR1 SGDLS and CDR2 YYNGEE. The CDR3 is 13 amino acids. The CDR3 is CASSEGQGGGYAF. The CDR3 DNA reads as TGTGCCAGCAGCGAAGGACAGGGCGGGGGCTACGCCTTC. The full variable domain, in which reference TRBV9 and TRBJ1-2 provide the parts outside the CDR3, is DSGVTQTPKHLITATGQRVTLRCSPRSGDLSVYWYQQSLDQGLQFLIQYYNGEERAKGNILERFSAQQFPDLHSELNLSSLELGDSALYFCASSEGQGGGYAFGSGTRLTVV.

This clonotype was recorded many times. This chain connects TRBV20-1 to TRBJ1-5, with unresolved D. CDR3 length equals 15 residues. The V and J ends lost 0 bases and 1 base respectively, with 10 bases between them. In germline, CDR1 is DFQATT, CDR2 SNEGSKA (reference sequence). DNA for the CDR3: TGCAGTGCTAGAGACCGAATGGACAGCAATCAGCCCCAGCATTTT. Translated, it gives CSARDRMDSNQPQHF.

This clonotype was seen a handful of times. The V gene is TRBV4-1, the J gene TRBJ1-4; 8 nucleotides line up with TRBD1. This CDR3 has 14 residues. CDR1 and CDR2 from the germline V gene are MGHRA and YSYEKL. The V and J ends lost 4 bases and 7 bases, in that order; junction bases with no gene match: 5. In DNA, the CDR3 is TGCGCCAGCAGCCGTCAGGGGGCTGGTGAAAAACTGTTTTTT. This translates into CASSRQGAGEKLFF.

With respect to this clonotype: It is unclear where the CDR3 begins or ends on the DNA, so no DNA is shown, and the CDR3 is as TCRdb lists it. The chain uses TRBV7-8 and TRBJ1-4. Germline lookup yields CDR1 SGHVS and CDR2 FQNEAQ. Inclusive of both ends, the CDR3 amounts to 20 amino acids. The CDR3 loop reads CASSLGQTGLDEQYFEKLFF.